This entry concerns a single T cell receptor (beta chain). The antigen is unknown. The CDR3 extends over 17 amino acids. V was clipped by 4 bases and J by 2 bases; unmatched bases: 13. Looked up from germline, CDR1 is LNHNV and CDR2 is YYDKDF (reference sequence). This sample is part of a study of OX40 agonist ivuxolimab in advanced cancers. Study-level information: With a range of roughly 20 to 85, age averaged roughly 61 years, and 65% to 90% were male. Study findings and constraints: Antigen specificity of clonally expanded peripheral T cells was not established.

The table came from immunoSEQ multiplex PCR; TCRdb's copy has only in-frame clones and leaves some out. The sample includes 40,000 to 60,000 clones, about 81% of them seen just once. The material sequenced was CD4+ or CD8+ T cells sorted from blood, taken in a trial of the OX40 agonist ivuxolimab. The TCR was taken from an adult with an advanced solid tumor such as melanoma, head and neck, liver or kidney cancer. J is TRBJ1-2 and V is TRBV15; 7 nucleotides agree with TRBD1. CDR3 in DNA: TGTGCCACCAGCACCCGAGGGACAGTCGGGGAGAACTATGGCTACACCTTC. The encoded protein is CATSTRGTVGENYGYTF.